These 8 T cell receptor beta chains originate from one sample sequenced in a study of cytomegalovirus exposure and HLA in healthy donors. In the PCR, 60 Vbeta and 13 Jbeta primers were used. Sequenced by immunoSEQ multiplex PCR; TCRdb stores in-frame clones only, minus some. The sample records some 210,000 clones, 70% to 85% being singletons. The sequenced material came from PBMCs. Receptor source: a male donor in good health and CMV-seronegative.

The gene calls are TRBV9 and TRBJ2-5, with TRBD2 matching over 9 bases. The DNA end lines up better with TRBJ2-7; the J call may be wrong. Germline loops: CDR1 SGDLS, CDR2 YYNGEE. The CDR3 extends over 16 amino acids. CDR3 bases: TGTGCCAGCAGCGTAGGGGCGGGAGGGCCGGAGAGCGAGCAGTACTTC. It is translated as CASSVGAGGPESEQYF.

The CDR3: CASSRLGDEQFF. The CDR3 coding sequence is TGTGCCAGCAGCCGTCTGGGAGATGAGCAGTTCTTC. The chain couples TRBV4-2 to TRBJ2-1; maybe TRBD2 (5 bases). The germline V gene encodes CDR1 LGHNA and CDR2 YNFKEQ. Trimming removed 4 bases from V and 8 bases from J, with 9 bases in between. This CDR3 has 12 amino acids.

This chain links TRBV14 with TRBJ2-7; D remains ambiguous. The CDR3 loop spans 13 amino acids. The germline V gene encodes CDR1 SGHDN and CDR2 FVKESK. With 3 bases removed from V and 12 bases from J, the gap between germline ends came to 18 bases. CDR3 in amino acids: CASSQTLTARGYF. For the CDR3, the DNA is TGTGCCAGCAGCCAGACTTTGACGGCGCGAGGGTACTTC.

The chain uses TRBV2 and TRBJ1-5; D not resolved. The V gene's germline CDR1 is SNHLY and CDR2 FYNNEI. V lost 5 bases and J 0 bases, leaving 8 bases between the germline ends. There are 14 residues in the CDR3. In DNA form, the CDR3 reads TGTGCCAGCAGTCGTCTAAATAGCAATCAGCCCCAGCATTTT. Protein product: CASSRLNSNQPQHF. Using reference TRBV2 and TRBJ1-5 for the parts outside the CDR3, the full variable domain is EPEVTQTPSHQVTQMGQEVILRCVPISNHLYFYWYRQILGQKVEFLVSFYNNEISEKSEIFDDQFSVERPDGSNFTLKIRSTKLEDSAMYFCASSRLNSNQPQHFGDGTRLSIL.

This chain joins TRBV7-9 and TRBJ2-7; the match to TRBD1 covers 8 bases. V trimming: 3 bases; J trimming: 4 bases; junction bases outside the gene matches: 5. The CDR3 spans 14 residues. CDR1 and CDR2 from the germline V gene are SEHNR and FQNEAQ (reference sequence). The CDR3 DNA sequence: TGTGCCAGCAGCTTCACAGGGGGAGGTTACGAGCAGTACTTC. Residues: CASSFTGGGYEQYF.

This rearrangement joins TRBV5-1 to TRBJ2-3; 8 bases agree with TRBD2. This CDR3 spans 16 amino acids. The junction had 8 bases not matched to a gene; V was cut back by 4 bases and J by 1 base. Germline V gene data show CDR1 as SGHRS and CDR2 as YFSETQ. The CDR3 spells CASSPIAGWGTDTQYF. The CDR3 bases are TGCGCCAGCAGCCCAATAGCGGGATGGGGCACAGATACGCAGTATTTT.

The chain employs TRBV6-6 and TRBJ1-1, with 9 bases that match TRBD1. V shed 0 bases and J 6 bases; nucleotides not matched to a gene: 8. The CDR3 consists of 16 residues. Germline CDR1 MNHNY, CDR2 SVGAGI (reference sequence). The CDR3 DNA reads TGTGCCAGCAGTTACTCGACGGGACAGGGAGGGCCTGAAGCTTTCTTT. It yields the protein CASSYSTGQGGPEAFF.

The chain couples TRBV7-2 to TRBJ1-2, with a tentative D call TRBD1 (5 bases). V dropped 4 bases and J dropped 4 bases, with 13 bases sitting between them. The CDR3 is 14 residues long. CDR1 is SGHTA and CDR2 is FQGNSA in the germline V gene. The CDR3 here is CASSSTPGGYGYTF. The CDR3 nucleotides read TGTGCCAGCAGCTCGACACCGGGGGGCTATGGCTACACCTTC.